The 29 T cell receptor beta chains presented below share a single source sample, sequenced in a study of technical replicates of blood from a handful of donors. Some clones are missing from TCRdb's copy, which holds only in-frame ones; the method was immunoSEQ multiplex PCR. Of 75,000 to 95,000 clones in the sample, about 94% were seen once. Sequencing was performed on T cells isolated from PBMCs. The source of these receptors is a human donor in good health.

The genes are TRBV29-1 and TRBJ2-1, with TRBD2 matching 14 bases. The V gene end was trimmed by 0 bases and the J gene end by 4 bases; junction bases not matched to a gene: 8. The CDR3 loop spans 18 amino acids. The germline CDR1 and CDR2 sequences are SQVTM and ANQGSEA. The CDR3 spells CSVEDRGGLAGAYNEQFF. Written as DNA, the CDR3 is TGCAGCGTTGAAGATCGAGGGGGACTAGCGGGAGCATACAATGAGCAGTTCTTC.

CDR3 loop: CAWSLLGTGNQPQHF. The CDR3 nucleotides read TGTGCCTGGAGCCTTTTAGGGACAGGCAATCAGCCCCAGCATTTT. The chain employs TRBV30 and TRBJ1-5, with 7 nucleotides matching TRBD1. The V gene's germline CDR1 is GTSNPN and CDR2 SVGIG (reference sequence). Trimming removed 3 bases from V and 2 bases from J; junction bases left unmatched: 7. The CDR3 sequence is 15 residues long.

The rearrangement links TRBV30 to TRBJ1-2; perhaps TRBD1 as D (6 bases). Germline V lookup: CDR1 GTSNPN, CDR2 SVGIG (reference sequence). This CDR3 has 11 amino acids. V shed 4 bases and J shed 7 bases, with 10 bases lying between them. CDR3 protein: CAWKGGLGYTF. For the CDR3, the DNA is TGTGCCTGGAAGGGGGGGCTTGGCTACACCTTC.

The V call is TRBV6-5, the J call TRBJ2-7; D is unresolved. This CDR3 has 11 amino acids. V was shortened by 6 bases and J by 3 bases, with 6 bases between the two germline ends. Germline V gene lookup returns CDR1 MNHEY and CDR2 SVGAGI. The chain's CDR3 is CASSRLYEQYF. The CDR3 DNA is TGTGCCAGCAGCCGACTCTACGAGCAGTACTTC.

This chain links TRBV5-1 with TRBJ2-3, with a weak D call TRBD1 (5 bases). The CDR3 extends over 14 amino acids. Trimming shortened V by 0 bases and J by 5 bases, and 10 bases separated the two germline ends. CDR1 and CDR2 from the germline V gene are SGHRS and YFSETQ. As DNA, the CDR3 is TGCGCCAGCAGCTTGGAGTCGACAGTAGATACGCAGTATTTT. Its protein is CASSLESTVDTQYF.

The rearrangement uses TRBV6-1 and TRBJ1-5, with 7 positions matching TRBD1. From germline, CDR1 is MNHNS and CDR2 SASEGT. Germline trimming cut 4 bases from V and 1 base from J; bases unmatched to any gene: 4. This CDR3 region has 15 residues. DNA for the CDR3: TGTGCCAGCAGTGGTCCGACAGGGAGCAATCAGCCCCAGCATTTT. Encoded protein: CASSGPTGSNQPQHF.

V is TRBV13 and J is TRBJ1-6, with D tentatively TRBD1 (6 bases). This CDR3 region has 13 residues. Germline CDR1 and CDR2: PRHDT and FYEKMQ (reference sequence). V was trimmed by 6 bases and J by 13 bases, leaving 16 bases between them. As DNA, the CDR3 is TGTGCCAGCAGTCCTCGGGGGGCCGGTCCCCTCCACTTT. Its translation is CASSPRGAGPLHF.

This rearrangement joins TRBV15 to TRBJ1-4; D is possibly TRBD1 (6 bases). The CDR3 consists of 17 residues. Germline V gives CDR1 LNHNV, CDR2 YYDKDF (reference sequence). Trimming removed 3 bases at V and 0 bases at J, with 14 bases between. CDR3 nucleotides: TGTGCCACCAGCAGCGGGACACTGGGGTCAACTAATGAAAAACTGTTTTTT. The encoded protein is CATSSGTLGSTNEKLFF.

The chain uses TRBV9 and TRBJ1-3; no firm D call. Trimming stripped 0 bases from V and 5 bases from J, with 9 bases between. The CDR3 spans 14 residues. The germline gives CDR1 SGDLS, CDR2 YYNGEE. The CDR3 DNA reads TGTGCCAGCAGCGTAGGCAGATTTCGAAACACCATATATTTT. It translates to CASSVGRFRNTIYF.

This chain joins TRBV6-1 and TRBJ2-7; 11 bases agree with TRBD2. Germline trimming cut 3 bases from V and 4 bases from J; bases unmatched to any gene: 11. The CDR3 loop spans 17 amino acids. In germline, CDR1 is MNHNS, CDR2 SASEGT. The CDR3 nucleotides read TGTGCCAGCAGTGAGGGGATAGCGGGAGGGAAGAATTACGAGCAGTACTTC. Translated: CASSEGIAGGKNYEQYF.

This chain joins TRBV13 and TRBJ2-1; 10 bases fit TRBD2. This CDR3 has 19 amino acids. V trimming: 0 bases; J trimming: 1 base; junction bases outside the gene matches: 9. Germline V gene sequence: CDR1 PRHDT, CDR2 FYEKMQ (reference sequence). CDR3 region: CASSLGRAGGLRSYNEQFF. The CDR3, as DNA: TGTGCCAGCAGCTTAGGCCGAGCGGGGGGGCTTAGGTCCTACAATGAGCAGTTCTTC.

The rearrangement uses TRBV9 and TRBJ2-7; D might be TRBD1 (6 bases). The CDR3 loop spans 13 amino acids. Germline V gene lookup returns CDR1 SGDLS and CDR2 YYNGEE. V was pared by 3 bases and J by 2 bases, with 9 bases between. CDR3 region: CASSEGHTYEQYF. CDR3 nucleotide sequence: TGTGCCAGCAGCGAGGGACACACCTACGAGCAGTACTTC.

This sequence joins TRBV4-1 and TRBJ1-1; D unresolved. Germline V gene sequence: CDR1 MGHRA, CDR2 YSYEKL. The germline V and J ends were trimmed by 3 bases and 8 bases, with 7 bases remaining between them. This CDR3 is 11 amino acids long. The CDR3 DNA sequence: TGCGCCAGCAGCCACCTGACAGAAGCTTTCTTT. The encoded protein is CASSHLTEAFF.

The gene calls are TRBV19 and TRBJ1-4, with 8 bases aligning to TRBD1. The CDR3 runs to 15 residues. The germline V gene has CDR1 LNHDA and CDR2 SQIVND (reference sequence). The V segment lost 1 base and the J segment 5 bases; nucleotides outside the gene matches: 3. The CDR3 DNA reads as TGTGCCAGTAGTATAGTGAGACAGGGGAATGAAAAACTGTTTTTT. Its protein product is CASSIVRQGNEKLFF.

The V call is TRBV6-1, the J call TRBJ2-7; weak D call: TRBD2 (6 bases). Between the trimmed V and J ends, which lost 5 bases and 0 bases, there was a span of 11 bases. Germline lookup yields CDR1 MNHNS and CDR2 SASEGT. The CDR3 runs 14 residues. Written as DNA, the CDR3 is TGTGCCAGCAGTCGGGAGTCGGCCTCCTACGAGCAGTACTTC. This encodes CASSRESASYEQYF.

The chain couples TRBV28 to TRBJ2-1; perhaps TRBD1 as D (5 bases). Germline CDR1 and CDR2: MDHEN and SYDVKM. CDR3 length: 15 residues. The V gene lost 2 bases and the J gene lost 8 bases, with 16 bases spanning the gap. In nucleotides, the CDR3 is TGTGCCAGCAGTTTAAACCAGGGTCAAGGCTATGAGCAGTTCTTC. This translates into CASSLNQGQGYEQFF. Full variable domain (rest looked up from reference TRBV28 and TRBJ2-1): DVKVTQSSRYLVKRTGEKVFLECVQDMDHENMFWYRQDPGLGLRLIYFSYDVKMKEKGDIPEGYSVSREKKERFSLILESASTNQTSMYLCASSLNQGQGYEQFFGPGTRLTVL.

The chain combines TRBV6-1 with TRBJ1-2, with 9 bases matching TRBD1. Germline trimming cut 2 bases from V and 5 bases from J; bases unmatched to any gene: 6. Germline values: CDR1 MNHNS, CDR2 SASEGT. The CDR3 sequence is 15 residues long. The CDR3 bases are TGTGCCAGCAGTGAAACTGGGACAGGGAAATATGGCTACACCTTC. Its protein is CASSETGTGKYGYTF.

V is TRBV18 and J is TRBJ2-3; 8 bases fit TRBD1. With 3 bases clipped from V and 4 bases from J, the junction kept 6 bases outside the gene matches. CDR3 length: 15 residues. Looked up from germline, CDR1 is KGHSH and CDR2 is LQKENI. Here the CDR3 DNA reads TGTGCCAGCTCACCTGGGACAGGAGGAGCAGATACGCAGTATTTT. Its protein is CASSPGTGGADTQYF.

This rearrangement joins TRBV6-1 to TRBJ2-3; 7 bases map to TRBD2. The CDR3 covers 12 residues. With V trimmed by 5 bases and J by 9 bases, 5 bases remained unmatched. Germline values: CDR1 MNHNS, CDR2 SASEGT. CDR3 residues: CASSRAGDTQYF. Here the CDR3 DNA reads TGTGCCAGCAGTAGGGCGGGAGACACGCAGTATTTT.

This chain connects TRBV2 to TRBJ2-2; maybe TRBD1 (5 bases). V was pared by 6 bases and J by 0 bases, with 8 bases between. In germline, CDR1 is SNHLY, CDR2 FYNNEI. This CDR3 has 14 amino acids. In nucleotides, the CDR3 is TGTGCCAGCAGGGCAGGGCCGAACACCGGGGAGCTGTTTTTT. Translated, it gives CASRAGPNTGELFF.

CDR3 DNA sequence: TGTGCCAGCTCCAACCTAAGGGGTGAAGCTTTCTTT. Amino acid sequence: CASSNLRGEAFF. The rearrangement links TRBV18 to TRBJ1-1, with TRBD1 as a possible D gene (5 bases). Germline V gives CDR1 KGHSH, CDR2 LQKENI. Trimming took off 6 bases at V and 7 bases at J, with 12 bases between the two ends. This CDR3 is built from 12 residues.

The chain combines TRBV2 with TRBJ1-5, with D possibly being TRBD1 (5 bases). CDR3 length: 14 residues. V lost 6 bases, J lost 1 base, and 10 bases lay in between. Germline values: CDR1 SNHLY, CDR2 FYNNEI. Here the CDR3 reads CASSVQASNQPQHF. The CDR3 DNA sequence: TGTGCCAGCAGCGTACAGGCAAGCAATCAGCCCCAGCATTTT. The full variable domain, with the rest looked up from reference TRBV2 and TRBJ1-5, is EPEVTQTPSHQVTQMGQEVILRCVPISNHLYFYWYRQILGQKVEFLVSFYNNEISEKSEIFDDQFSVERPDGSNFTLKIRSTKLEDSAMYFCASSVQASNQPQHFGDGTRLSIL.

The gene calls are TRBV11-3 and TRBJ2-7; D possibly corresponds to TRBD1 (6 bases). CDR1 is SGHNT, CDR2 YENEEA, per germline. The CDR3 sequence is 12 residues long. Deletions cut 2 bases from V and 4 bases from J, with 6 bases between. CDR3 nucleotides: TGTGCCAGCAGCTTACAGGGGTACGAGCAGTACTTC. This codes for CASSLQGYEQYF.

The chain carries TRBV7-9 and TRBJ2-5; tentative D call: TRBD1 (5 bases). V dropped 0 bases and J dropped 4 bases, with 12 bases sitting between them. The CDR3 loop spans 15 amino acids. Germline V CDR1 and CDR2: SEHNR, FQNEAQ (reference sequence). In nucleotides, the CDR3 is TGTGCCAGCAGCTTAGCCGGGCAGGGAAGAGAGACCCAGTACTTC. Translation gives CASSLAGQGRETQYF.

The chain has TRBV5-5 and TRBJ1-4; D is ambiguous. Trimming took 0 bases from V and 8 from J, leaving 8 bases between them. CDR3 length: 13 amino acids. Germline CDR1 SGHKS, CDR2 YYEKEE (reference sequence). The CDR3 region has the DNA TGTGCCAGCAGCTTGGCGCCGGGAGAAAAACTGTTTTTT. Translated: CASSLAPGEKLFF.

The chain employs TRBV7-2 and TRBJ2-7; D is possibly TRBD1 (6 bases). The CDR3 sequence is 13 residues long. The germline CDR1 and CDR2 sequences are SGHTA and FQGNSA. Deletions cut 2 bases from V and 3 bases from J, with 8 bases between. The CDR3 nucleotides are TGTGCCAGCAGCTTATACAGGGACTACGAGCAGTACTTC. Its protein is CASSLYRDYEQYF.

The chain recombines TRBV7-9 with TRBJ1-2; TRBD1 agrees at 7 bases. This CDR3 is built from 15 residues. The germline gives CDR1 SEHNR, CDR2 FQNEAQ (reference sequence). V lost 5 bases, J lost 4 bases, and 10 bases stayed unmatched. The CDR3 region has the DNA TGTGCCAGCAGCCGAGGGACAGCCCACAGCTATGGCTACACCTTC. Its translation is CASSRGTAHSYGYTF.

This clone was detected once. The rearrangement joins TRBV10-1 to TRBJ2-3; 10 bases line up with TRBD1. This CDR3 is built from 17 residues. V was clipped by 3 bases and J by 1 base; unmatched bases: 7. Germline V lookup: CDR1 WNHNN, CDR2 SYGVQD (reference sequence). The CDR3 DNA is TGCGCCAGCAGTGACCGGGACAGGGGAGTAGGCACAGATACGCAGTATTTT. Encoded protein: CASSDRDRGVGTDTQYF.

The rearrangement uses TRBV6-1 and TRBJ1-3; no firm D call. Deletions cut 6 bases from V and 8 bases from J, with 17 bases between. CDR1 is MNHNS, CDR2 SASEGT, per germline. CDR3 length: 14 amino acids. CDR3 nucleotide sequence: TGTGCCAGCAGCCCTGGACCGGGAGCGGACACCATATATTTT. It specifies CASSPGPGADTIYF.